The 8 T cell receptor beta chains below were found in one sample sequenced in a study of T cells in women clearing cervical HPV infection. Using immunoSEQ multiplex PCR, the repertoire was profiled, and TCRdb retains in-frame clones only, with some absent. This listing includes about 35,000 clones. Specimen: blood buffy coat. The receptors here all came from a woman aged 18 to 75 with a cervical HPV16 infection that either progressed to CIN3+ or cleared (not recorded which).

As to this clone: The read falls 3 residues short of the CDR3 end, and the missing part is taken from the germline J gene. The chain couples TRBV12-3 or TRBV12-4 to TRBJ2-3; possible D gene TRBD2, 7 bases. This CDR3 has 15 amino acids. Trimming pared 4 bases from V and 2 bases from J, leaving 13 bases between. The DNA read from the CDR3 is TGTGCCAGCAGTTCCGCGGGGGCCTTCACAGATACG. Its protein is CASSSAGAFTDT. In full, the CDR3 is CASSSAGAFTDTQYF.

About this clone itself: Read coverage stops 3 residues before the CDR3 terminus; the germline J gene supplies the remainder. This chain joins TRBV7-9 and TRBJ2-3, with 10 bases identical to TRBD2. Germline CDR1 SEHNR, CDR2 FQNEAQ (reference sequence). The V segment lost 3 bases and the J segment 4 bases; nucleotides outside the gene matches: 1. The CDR3 runs 14 residues. CDR3 region: CASSFGTSADTQYF. CDR3 bases read: TGTGCCAGCAGCTTCGGGACTAGCGCAGATACG.

Notes on this clone: The CDR3 end is not reached by the read, which stops 3 residues before it; the germline J gene fills it in. V usage is TRBV12-3 or TRBV12-4 and J usage is TRBJ2-4; tentative D call: TRBD1 (6 bases). The V end lost 8 bases, the J end lost 8 bases, and 19 bases lay between the germline ends. This CDR3 has 14 residues. The CDR3 bases that were read are TGTGCCAGCGGCCCCACAGGGTCAATAGACATT. The encoded protein is CASGPTGSIDI. The whole CDR3 reads CASGPTGSIDIQYF.

As concerns this clone: The read is 3 residues too short to cover the CDR3 end, so that end is filled in from the germline J gene. The V call is TRBV29-1, the J call TRBJ2-5; D is unclear. The CDR3 length is 10 residues. Germline-derived CDR1 and CDR2 are SQVTM and ANQGSEA. The CDR3 loop is CSGGTDTQYF. CDR3 DNA (partial): TGCAGCGGTGGCACAGATACC.

Worth noting for this clone: The CDR3 end is not reached by the read, which stops 3 residues before it; the germline J gene fills it in. The chain is built from TRBV12-3 or TRBV12-4 and TRBJ2-7, with 12 positions matching TRBD2. This CDR3 spans 14 amino acids. The V gene end was trimmed by 4 bases and the J gene end by 4 bases; junction bases not matched to a gene: 2. CDR3: CASSSTSGRYEQYF. The sequenced part of the CDR3 DNA is TGTGCCAGCAGTTCCACTAGCGGGAGGTACGAG.

As regards this clone: The read ends 3 residues shy of where the CDR3 ends; the end is completed using the germline J gene. The chain links TRBV7-6 to TRBJ2-7, with 13 nucleotides matching TRBD2. From germline, CDR1 is SGHVS and CDR2 FNYEAQ. The CDR3 contains 17 residues. V gave up 5 bases and J gave up 1 base; unmatched junction bases: 8. The DNA read from the CDR3 is TGTGCCAGCAGCCAAGGGACTAGCGGGGTCCTTTCCTACGAG. Translation: CASSQGTSGVLSYE. From start to end, the CDR3 is CASSQGTSGVLSYEQYF.

Notes on this clone: The CDR3 end is not reached by the read, which stops 3 residues before it; the germline J gene fills it in. The chain carries TRBV20-1 and TRBJ2-3; TRBD2 agrees at 10 bases. The CDR3 has 15 amino acids. Germline-derived CDR1 and CDR2 are DFQATT and SNEGSKA (reference sequence). J was trimmed by 5 bases and V by 1 base; bases with no gene match: 6. The sequenced CDR3 bases are TGCAGTGCTAGAGTGGCTAGCGGGGGTAAAGATACG. This sequence encodes CSARVASGGKDT. The complete CDR3 sequence is CSARVASGGKDTQYF.

For this clone: Sequencing ends 3 residues short of the CDR3 end; the germline J gene provides the rest. The genes are TRBV7-6 and TRBJ2-5; possibly TRBD1 or TRBD2 for D (5 bases each). From germline, CDR1 is SGHVS and CDR2 FNYEAQ. The CDR3 consists of 14 residues. The V and J ends lost 5 bases and 5 bases respectively, with 15 bases between them. CDR3 amino acids: CASSIREKGETQYF. Incomplete CDR3 DNA: TGTGCCAGCAGCATCAGGGAGAAGGGGGAGACC.